A single sample is the source of the 10 T cell receptor beta chains below, sequenced in a study of blood T cell repertoires in COVID-19. This table comes from immunoSEQ multiplex PCR, and its TCRdb copy is limited to in-frame clones, with some not included. This table holds about 180,000 clones, 70% to 90% found once. Sequencing was carried out using peripheral blood. These receptors were taken from a man aged 18-30 years who had recovered from COVID-19.

CDR3 in DNA: TGTGCCAGCAATATACCGGGAGGGAAATATGGCTACACCTTC. It yields the protein CASNIPGGKYGYTF. The chain is built from TRBV28 and TRBJ1-2, with D unclear. Germline V CDR1 and CDR2: MDHEN, SYDVKM. The CDR3 runs 14 residues. The germline V and J ends were trimmed by 7 bases and 5 bases, with 17 bases remaining between them.

The chain has TRBV7-2 and TRBJ1-5; D not certain. The V end was cut by 3 bases, the J end by 9 bases, with 18 bases between. This CDR3 is built from 15 residues. Germline lookup yields CDR1 SGHTA and CDR2 FQGNSA. The CDR3 spells CASSFDRVGVWPQHF. CDR3 bases: TGTGCCAGCAGCTTCGACCGGGTAGGCGTGTGGCCCCAGCATTTT.

The J gene is TRBJ2-5, the V gene TRBV10-3; 8 bases are shared with TRBD2. This CDR3 comprises 13 residues. With 8 bases clipped from V and 3 bases from J, the junction kept 5 bases outside the gene matches. The germline CDR1 and CDR2 sequences are ENHRY and SYGVKD. CDR3 bases: TGTGCCATCCGGAACGGGGGGGAAGAGACCCAGTACTTC. This sequence encodes CAIRNGGEETQYF.

J is TRBJ2-1 and V is TRBV24-1, with D possibly being TRBD1 (5 bases). This CDR3 has 12 residues. Germline V gene sequence: CDR1 KGHDR, CDR2 SFDVKD. Trimming pared 7 bases from V and 7 bases from J, leaving 10 bases between. The CDR3 protein is CATSPKGNEQFF. The CDR3 DNA is TGTGCCACCAGCCCCAAGGGGAATGAGCAGTTCTTC.

The CDR3 loop reads CASSLRSQGAYTGELFF. The CDR3, as DNA: TGTGCCAGCAGCTTACGTTCCCAGGGGGCTTACACCGGGGAGCTGTTTTTT. The chain links TRBV7-3 to TRBJ2-2; 8 nucleotides align to TRBD1. The trim removed 2 bases at V and 3 bases at J, leaving 8 bases unmatched. The CDR3 extends over 17 amino acids. Germline loops: CDR1 SGHTA, CDR2 FQGTGA.

The chain carries TRBV5-1 and TRBJ1-4; D is perhaps TRBD1 (5 bases). V lost 5 bases to trimming and J lost 7 bases, with 21 bases between them. CDR1 and CDR2 from the germline V gene are SGHRS and YFSETQ. The CDR3 is 16 amino acids. Here the CDR3 reads CASRDPLGGRGEKLFF. In DNA, the CDR3 is TGCGCCAGCAGAGACCCCCTGGGGGGTCGGGGTGAAAAACTGTTTTTT.

This clone was seen once. The chain uses TRBV28 and TRBJ2-7; 7 bases are shared with TRBD2. V shed 6 bases, J shed 9 bases, and the junction held 11 bases outside the gene matches. The CDR3 runs 13 residues. Germline loops: CDR1 MDHEN, CDR2 SYDVKM. CDR3 amino acids: CASSHGTTRGQYF. The CDR3 DNA reads TGTGCCAGCAGCCATGGGACTACCCGGGGGCAGTACTTC. Combining the CDR3 with reference TRBV28 and TRBJ2-7 gives the whole variable domain DVKVTQSSRYLVKRTGEKVFLECVQDMDHENMFWYRQDPGLGLRLIYFSYDVKMKEKGDIPEGYSVSREKKERFSLILESASTNQTSMYLCASSHGTTRGQYFGPGTRLTVT.

This rearrangement joins TRBV11-2 to TRBJ2-1, with TRBD1 matching over 12 bases. The CDR3 runs 14 residues. J was trimmed by 12 bases and V by 5 bases; bases with no gene match: 8. The V gene's germline CDR1 is SGHAT and CDR2 FQNNGV. CDR3: CASSPGTGGAVQFF. The CDR3 bases are TGTGCCAGCAGCCCCGGGACAGGGGGCGCGGTGCAGTTCTTC.

The chain uses TRBV6-2 or TRBV6-3 and TRBJ2-7, with D possibly being TRBD2 (5 bases). Trimming removed 6 bases at V and 6 bases at J, with 15 bases between. Germline V gene lookup returns CDR1 MNHEY and CDR2 SVGEGT. The CDR3 runs 13 residues. CDR3 region: CASSSRVGGEQYF. The CDR3 nucleotides read TGTGCCAGCAGCTCTCGTGTCGGAGGCGAGCAGTACTTC.

The rearrangement links TRBV30 to TRBJ2-7; possible D gene TRBD1, 7 bases. From germline, CDR1 is GTSNPN and CDR2 SVGIG (reference sequence). CDR3 length: 12 amino acids. Trimming stripped 4 bases from V and 3 bases from J, with 10 bases between. This chain's CDR3 is CAWTQGGYEQYF. The CDR3 DNA is TGTGCCTGGACTCAGGGGGGCTACGAGCAGTACTTC.